Listed here are 9 T cell receptor beta chains from one sample, sequenced in a study of post-analysis software for immune sequencing data. Prepared TCR beta cDNA libraries contained unique molecular identifiers. Each CDR3 protein gets one entry after TCRdb re-called the PCR reads with MiXCR. Found here are under 200,000 distinct CDR3 sequences, 35% to 40% of them singletons; the top ten hold 28%. Material: blood, obtained after autologous hematopoietic stem cell transplantation. The source is a girl aged 5 to 17 with multiple sclerosis.

This clonotype was seen only a few times. The rearrangement uses TRBV25-1 and TRBJ2-7, with 9 bases identical to TRBD2. Germline trimming cut 1 base from V and 0 bases from J; bases unmatched to any gene: 7. Germline CDR1 reads MGHDK; CDR2 reads SYGVNS. The CDR3 is 17 residues long. DNA for the CDR3: TGTGCCAGCAGTGAATCCCGGGGACTAGCCAGCTCCTACGAGCAGTACTTC. The encoded protein is CASSESRGLASSYEQYF.

This clonotype was observed many times. The rearrangement links TRBV20-1 to TRBJ2-1; no firm D call. This CDR3 contains 15 residues. Germline V gives CDR1 DFQATT, CDR2 SNEGSKA (reference sequence). Trimming shortened V by 5 bases and J by 0 bases, and 14 bases separated the two germline ends. This CDR3 reads CSALKSTSSYNEQFF. The CDR3 DNA reads as TGCAGTGCTTTAAAGTCAACGAGCTCCTACAATGAGCAGTTCTTC.

This clonotype has only a few counts. This chain uses TRBV5-6 with TRBJ2-4; possibly TRBD2 for D (5 bases). CDR1 and CDR2 (germline): SGHDT, YYEEEE. V was pared by 2 bases and J by 0 bases, with 9 bases between. The CDR3 has 15 residues. CDR3 amino acids: CASSFLGVAKNIQYF. CDR3 sequence (DNA): TGTGCCAGCAGCTTCCTCGGGGTAGCCAAAAACATTCAGTACTTC.

The chain combines TRBV28 with TRBJ2-2, with 7 bases fitting TRBD1. Germline-derived CDR1 and CDR2 are MDHEN and SYDVKM. CDR3 length: 16 amino acids. V dropped 6 bases and J dropped 3; count of bases not matched to a gene: 10. CDR3 sequence (DNA): TGTGCCAGCAGGGTACCGGGACAGAGAGACACCGGGGAGCTGTTTTTT. This codes for CASRVPGQRDTGELFF.

This clonotype was counted ten times or more. The chain carries TRBV5-1 and TRBJ2-3; 9 positions match TRBD1. Trimming cost V 4 bases and J 8 bases; bases outside gene matches: 14. Germline CDR1 is SGHRS and CDR2 is YFSETQ. This CDR3 region has 16 residues. CDR3: CASSTGTGWTDSTQYF. Written as DNA, the CDR3 is TGCGCCAGCAGCACCGGGACAGGGTGGACTGATAGTACGCAGTATTTT.

J is TRBJ2-1 and V is TRBV3-1; possible D gene TRBD2, 6 bases. Germline lookup yields CDR1 LGHDT and CDR2 YNNKEL (reference sequence). The CDR3 runs 18 residues. Trimming shortened V by 0 bases and J by 5 bases, and 20 bases separated the two germline ends. The CDR3 protein is CASSQDPLAGRKDNEQFF. CDR3 in DNA: TGTGCCAGCAGCCAAGACCCCCTGGCCGGGAGAAAAGACAATGAGCAGTTCTTC.

This clonotype was counted ten times or more. V gene TRBV7-3 combines with J gene TRBJ2-3; the D is unclear. With 2 bases removed from V and 0 bases from J, the gap between germline ends came to 9 bases. CDR3 length: 15 residues. Germline V gene lookup returns CDR1 SGHTA and CDR2 FQGTGA. CDR3 DNA: TGTGCCAGCAGCTTACGCGGAGCTAGCACAGATACGCAGTATTTT. It is translated as CASSLRGASTDTQYF.

The rearrangement joins TRBV7-9 to TRBJ2-1, with 13 bases aligning to TRBD2. Germline CDR1 reads SEHNR; CDR2 reads FQNEAQ (reference sequence). This CDR3 spans 16 amino acids. V shed 4 bases, J shed 8 bases, and the junction held 8 bases outside the gene matches. The DNA of the CDR3 is TGTGCCAGCAGCTCTGAAGAACTAGCGGGAGGGGATGAGCAGTTCTTC. Translating it yields CASSSEELAGGDEQFF. The whole variable domain, remainder taken from reference TRBV7-9 and TRBJ2-1, is DTGVSQNPRHKITKRGQNVTFRCDPISEHNRLYWYRQTLGQGPEFLTYFQNEAQLEKSRLLSDRFSAERPKGSFSTLEIQRTEQGDSAMYLCASSSEELAGGDEQFFGPGTRLTVL.

This clonotype has more than one count but fewer than ten. V is TRBV28 and J is TRBJ2-5, with 12 bases matching TRBD1. From germline, CDR1 is MDHEN and CDR2 SYDVKM. The V segment lost 8 bases and the J segment 11 bases; nucleotides outside the gene matches: 12. This CDR3 spans 14 amino acids. The CDR3, as DNA: TGTGCCAGCGGTTGGGGACAGGGGGCTTGGGAGCAGTACTTC. This gives the protein CASGWGQGAWEQYF.